The 5 T cell receptor beta chains reported below all come from one sample, sequenced in a study of blood T cell repertoires in COVID-19. This table comes from immunoSEQ multiplex PCR, and its TCRdb copy is limited to in-frame clones, with some not included. The table has about 410,000 clones, 90% seen once. Source material: PBMCs or T cells enriched from blood (not recorded which). The receptor set was obtained from a man younger than 35 who had recovered from COVID-19.

The chain couples TRBV15 to TRBJ1-5, with D unresolved. The CDR3 consists of 15 residues. With 0 bases removed from V and 5 bases from J, the gap between germline ends came to 11 bases. CDR1 is LNHNV and CDR2 is YYDKDF in the germline V gene (reference sequence). In DNA, the CDR3 is TGTGCCACCAGCAGAGATTCGGAGGGTTATCAGCCCCAGCATTTT. Translated: CATSRDSEGYQPQHF. Together with reference TRBV15 and TRBJ1-5, the CDR3 gives the full variable domain: DAMVIQNPRYQVTQFGKPVTLSCSQTLNHNVMYWYQQKSSQAPKLLFHYYDKDFNNEADTPDNFQSRRPNTSFCFLDIRSPGLGDTAMYLCATSRDSEGYQPQHFGDGTRLSIL.

The J gene is TRBJ1-2, the V gene TRBV19; D unclear. The CDR3 has 12 residues. The V gene's germline CDR1 is LNHDA and CDR2 SQIVND (reference sequence). The ends were cut back, 7 bases at V and 7 bases at J, with 13 bases in the middle. The CDR3 loop reads CASTGREGGYTF. The CDR3 nucleotides read TGTGCCAGTACCGGGAGGGAGGGTGGCTACACCTTC. The variable domain in full, with the rest retrieved from reference TRBV19 and TRBJ1-2, is DGGITQSPKYLFRKEGQNVTLSCEQNLNHDAMYWYRQDPGQGLRLIYYSQIVNDFQKGDIAEGYSVSREKKESFPLTVTSAQKNPTAFYLCASTGREGGYTFGSGTRLTVV.

This clone was observed once. The V and J genes are TRBV5-1 and TRBJ1-6; TRBD1 matches 7 bases. J was trimmed by 7 bases and V by 7 bases; bases with no gene match: 11. CDR1 and CDR2 from the germline V gene are SGHRS and YFSETQ. The CDR3 sequence is 15 residues long. CDR3 sequence (DNA): TGCGCCAGCTCCCCCTCGGCAGGGGGGAATTCACCCCTCCACTTT. This sequence encodes CASSPSAGGNSPLHF.

This clone was seen at least ten times. The chain combines TRBV6-5 with TRBJ1-1, with D perhaps TRBD1 (6 bases). Deletions cut 6 bases from V and 4 bases from J, with 12 bases between. This CDR3 is 13 amino acids long. Germline lookup yields CDR1 MNHEY and CDR2 SVGAGI. The CDR3 protein is CASRLLGGTEAFF. Here the CDR3 DNA reads TGTGCCAGCAGGTTACTAGGGGGCACTGAAGCTTTCTTT.

The chain recombines TRBV27 with TRBJ1-2, with 11 bases lining up with TRBD1. J gave up 8 bases and V 2 bases, and 1 base lay outside the gene matches. The CDR3 is made up of 13 amino acids. Per the germline V gene, CDR1 is MNHEY and CDR2 is SMNVEV (reference sequence). The CDR3 spells CASSLRDRGGYTF. Here the CDR3 DNA reads TGTGCCAGCAGTTTAAGGGACAGGGGGGGCTACACCTTC.